The 12 T cell receptor beta chains below were found in one sample sequenced in a study of beta chain features in type 1 diabetes. The study reverse transcribed the entire isolated RNA, so it sequenced expressed TCRB transcripts. Only in-frame clones appear in the TCRdb table, and some are missing; sequencing was by immunoSEQ multiplex PCR. The sample has about 650,000 clones; 9.5% to 15% are singletons. Findings and limits, study-wide: Among patients with Type 1 diabetes, TCRB CDR3s were moderately but significantly shorter in every one of the four CD4+ subsets.

Their antigens remain unidentified. The sequenced sample consisted of naive CD4+ T cells from blood. All receptors derive from a young man with type 1 diabetes.

The table lists this clone with a few counts. V gene TRBV9 combines with J gene TRBJ2-3; D possibly corresponds to TRBD1 (5 bases). Germline V lookup: CDR1 SGDLS, CDR2 YYNGEE. This CDR3 has 14 residues. V lost 0 bases to trimming and J lost 6 bases, with 11 bases between them. The chain's CDR3 is CASSVVGAGDTQYF. Here the CDR3 DNA reads TGTGCCAGCAGCGTAGTTGGGGCAGGTGATACGCAGTATTTT.

The sample holds a few counts of this clone. The chain carries TRBV7-9 and TRBJ2-3, with TRBD2 matching 9 bases. CDR1 and CDR2 from the germline V gene are SEHNR and FQNEAQ (reference sequence). Trimming at V came to 5 bases and at J to 1 base, leaving 4 bases not matched to a gene. The CDR3 totals 15 residues. Here the CDR3 DNA reads TGTGCCAGCAGCACTAAGCGGGGGGGCACAGATACGCAGTATTTT. It yields the protein CASSTKRGGTDTQYF.

This sequence joins TRBV5-6 and TRBJ2-1; TRBD1 matches 7 bases. Germline assignment: CDR1 SGHDT and CDR2 YYEEEE. Trimming took 4 bases from V and 2 from J; bases not matched to a gene: 6. The CDR3 is 15 residues long. The CDR3: CASSGGQRTYNEQFF. The DNA of the CDR3 is TGTGCCAGCAGCGGGGGACAGCGAACCTACAATGAGCAGTTCTTC.

This clone was counted only a few times. The chain has TRBV12-5 and TRBJ1-4; D remains ambiguous. Per the germline V gene, CDR1 is LGHNT and CDR2 is FRNRAP. Trimming shortened V by 5 bases and J by 1 base, and 17 bases separated the two germline ends. The CDR3 consists of 17 residues. The CDR3 spells CASGPSDTRGTNEKLFF. The CDR3 bases are TGTGCTAGTGGTCCGTCAGATACACGGGGAACTAATGAAAAACTGTTTTTT. Looking up the rest from reference TRBV12-5 and TRBJ1-4 gives the full variable domain: DARVTQTPRHKVTEMGQEVTMRCQPILGHNTVFWYRQTMMQGLELLAYFRNRAPLDDSGMPKDRFSAEMPDATLATLKIQPSEPRDSAVYFCASGPSDTRGTNEKLFFGSGTQLSVL.

The sample holds a few counts of this clone. The V gene is TRBV19, the J gene TRBJ1-2, with TRBD1 matching over 8 bases. This CDR3 contains 15 residues. Germline trimming cut 9 bases from V and 6 bases from J; bases unmatched to any gene: 15. The germline V gene encodes CDR1 LNHDA and CDR2 SQIVND (reference sequence). CDR3 nucleotides: TGTGCCAGGGGGACAGGCCGCCTTGGAAGGGATGGCTACACCTTC. Amino acid sequence: CARGTGRLGRDGYTF.

The chain couples TRBV29-1 to TRBJ2-3; TRBD2 aligns across 11 bases. The ends lost 7 bases at V and 1 base at J; junction bases unmatched: 4. The CDR3 covers 14 residues. Germline V gene sequence: CDR1 SQVTM, CDR2 ANQGSEA. The CDR3 sequence is CSAQLAGGTDTQYF. The CDR3 bases are TGCAGCGCTCAACTAGCGGGGGGCACAGATACGCAGTATTTT.

There are a few counts of this clone. The chain joins TRBV9 to TRBJ2-5, with 10 positions matching TRBD2. Germline trimming cut 5 bases from V and 7 bases from J; bases unmatched to any gene: 14. This CDR3 comprises 16 residues. The germline V gene encodes CDR1 SGDLS and CDR2 YYNGEE. The CDR3 DNA sequence: TGTGCCAGCAGACCAGAAGGAACTAGCGGGGATGGGACCCAGTACTTC. This translates into CASRPEGTSGDGTQYF.

This clone turned up a few times. The V call is TRBV11-2, the J call TRBJ2-7, with D uncertain. With 2 bases removed from V and 6 bases from J, the gap between germline ends came to 5 bases. This CDR3 comprises 11 residues. Germline CDR1 and CDR2: SGHAT and FQNNGV. Here the CDR3 reads CASSLTGEQYF. CDR3 in DNA: TGTGCCAGCAGCTTAACGGGCGAGCAGTACTTC.

The V and J genes are TRBV6-6 and TRBJ2-7; 8 positions agree with TRBD1. V trimming: 5 bases; J trimming: 2 bases; junction bases outside the gene matches: 5. The CDR3 runs to 14 residues. Germline values: CDR1 MNHNY, CDR2 SVGAGI (reference sequence). This CDR3 is CASSTQTGAYEQYF. The CDR3 DNA is TGTGCCAGCAGTACCCAGACAGGGGCCTACGAGCAGTACTTC.

This clone turned up a few times. The rearrangement uses TRBV11-2 and TRBJ2-4; tentative D call: TRBD1 (5 bases). V was trimmed by 2 bases and J by 5 bases, leaving 13 bases between them. The V gene's germline CDR1 is SGHAT and CDR2 FQNNGV. The CDR3 is 15 residues long. The CDR3 loop is CASSLRQGRENIQYF. For the CDR3, the DNA is TGTGCCAGCAGCTTACGCCAGGGAAGGGAAAACATTCAGTACTTC.

V gene TRBV5-1 combines with J gene TRBJ2-4; D unresolved. The length of the CDR3 is 13 residues. Deletions cut 7 bases from V and 0 bases from J, with 8 bases between. Germline assignment: CDR1 SGHRS and CDR2 YFSETQ. The CDR3 reads CASRDLAKNIQYF. The CDR3 DNA follows: TGCGCCAGCCGTGACCTAGCCAAAAACATTCAGTACTTC.

This clone was seen only a few times. The genes are TRBV29-1 and TRBJ1-1; D gene ambiguous. Between the trimmed V and J ends, which lost 6 bases and 5 bases, there was a span of 19 bases. Germline CDR1 SQVTM, CDR2 ANQGSEA. The CDR3 totals 14 residues. CDR3 coding DNA: TGCAGCGTCTCCCCAGGCGGGCTCGAGACTGAAGCTTTCTTT. Encoded protein: CSVSPGGLETEAFF.